Listed below are T cell receptor beta chains from one sample, sequenced in a study of high-grade serous ovarian cancer treatment subgroups. TCRdb's table, derived via immunoSEQ multiplex PCR, lists solely in-frame clones and lacks some. The table records more than 3,000 clones, around four fifths of them present only once. What was sequenced was tumor tissue. These receptors were collected from a human donor with high-grade serous ovarian cancer. CDR3s include the opening cysteine and the closing phenylalanine or tryptophan. The order of the fields is D gene, clone size, V gene, J gene, CDR3 protein, CDR3 DNA. A D gene is named only where the DNA matches it firmly. Size is omitted from some rows. Given values are once, few, many or a class for expanded clones.

TRBD1,few,TRBV7-8,TRBJ1-1,CASSLVQGMNTEAFF,TGTGCCAGCAGCCTAGTACAGGGGATGAACACTGAAGCTTTCTTT
NA,NA,TRBV6-5,TRBJ2-7,CASSNGGLSYEQYF,TGTGCCAGCAGTAACGGGGGGCTGTCCTACGAGCAGTACTTC
TRBD2,NA,TRBV27,TRBJ2-3,CASRLARDQSSDTQYF,TGTGCCAGCAGACTAGCGAGGGACCAATCTTCGGATACGCAGTATTTT
NA,NA,TRBV30,TRBJ1-5,CAWSEPGLLRNQPQHF,TGTGCCTGGAGTGAACCGGGTCTATTACGCAATCAGCCCCAGCATTTT
TRBD1,NA,TRBV27,TRBJ1-4,CASSLRTGQYEKLFF,TGTGCCAGCAGCCTCAGGACAGGGCAATATGAAAAACTGTTTTTT
TRBD2,NA,TRBV19,TRBJ2-7,CASRRTAGGTYEQYF,TGTGCCAGTAGGCGCACAGCGGGAGGCACCTACGAGCAGTACTTC
NA,NA,TRBV6-5,TRBJ2-2,CASSYSPATAAGELFF,TGTGCCAGCAGTTACTCTCCAGCAACAGCCGCCGGGGAGCTGTTTTTT
TRBD1,NA,TRBV11-2,TRBJ2-2,CASSRTGVSTGELFF,TGTGCCAGCAGCCGGACAGGGGTTAGCACCGGGGAGCTGTTTTTT
NA,NA,TRBV10-2,TRBJ1-1,CASSDRGNTEAFF,TGCGCCAGCAGTGACAGGGGGAACACTGAAGCTTTCTTT
TRBD1,few,TRBV14,TRBJ1-1,CASSQDWGQGTTEAFF,TGTGCCAGCAGCCAAGATTGGGGACAGGGGACGACTGAAGCTTTCTTT
NA,once,TRBV7-9,TRBJ2-7,CASSFGDGYEQYF,TGTGCCAGCAGCTTTGGGGACGGATACGAGCAGTACTTC
NA,NA,TRBV15,TRBJ1-4,CATSSMPVGNNEKLFF,TGTGCCACCAGCAGTATGCCGGTAGGCAATAATGAAAAACTGTTTTTT
TRBD1,NA,TRBV7-9,TRBJ2-1,CASSLRSTGALNEQFF,TGTGCCAGCAGCTTACGTTCGACAGGGGCGCTCAATGAGCAGTTCTTC
TRBD2,NA,TRBV5-1,TRBJ2-5,CASKRTSGGGGAQETQYF,TGCGCCAGCAAAAGGACTAGCGGGGGGGGAGGGGCCCAAGAGACCCAGTACTTC
NA,NA,TRBV5-8,TRBJ1-2,CASSFSGLRSGYTF,TGTGCCAGCAGCTTTTCGGGACTCCGGAGTGGCTACACCTTC
NA,NA,TRBV29-1,TRBJ1-1,CSVERLPGTEAFF,TGCAGCGTTGAACGACTCCCGGGCACTGAAGCTTTCTTT
NA,few,TRBV29-1,TRBJ1-1,CSVAVNTEAFF,TGCAGCGTTGCGGTTAACACTGAAGCTTTCTTT
NA,few,TRBV5-1,TRBJ1-1,CASSVDPFRRAEAFF,TGCGCCAGCAGCGTTGACCCCTTCCGGAGGGCTGAAGCTTTCTTT
NA,NA,TRBV9,TRBJ2-7,CASSLAGAHYEQYF,TGTGCCAGCAGCTTAGCAGGGGCCCACTACGAGCAGTACTTC
NA,NA,TRBV28,TRBJ2-2,CASSWAGSSGELFF,TGTGCCAGCAGTTGGGCCGGGAGTAGCGGGGAGCTGTTTTTT
TRBD2,NA,TRBV6-5,TRBJ2-7,CASSSASGVYF,TGTGCCAGCAGTTCGGCTAGCGGGGTATACTTC
NA,NA,TRBV4-1,TRBJ2-1,CASSQVGPGNEQFF,TGCGCCAGCAGCCAAGTAGGGCCGGGCAATGAGCAGTTCTTC
NA,NA,TRBV14,TRBJ1-1,CASSQGGALTMNTEAFF,TGTGCCAGCAGCCAAGGGGGGGCGCTGACCATGAACACTGAAGCTTTCTTT
TRBD2,NA,TRBV25-1,TRBJ2-7,CASSEPQGGTYEQYF,TGTGCCAGCAGTGAACCCCAGGGAGGGACCTACGAGCAGTACTTC
NA,few,TRBV27,TRBJ2-7,CASFTSSYEQYF,TGTGCCAGCTTTACGTCGTCCTACGAGCAGTACTTC
NA,NA,TRBV7-2,TRBJ1-1,CASSVPPPFRNTEAFF,TGTGCCAGCAGCGTCCCCCCCCCTTTTAGGAACACTGAAGCTTTCTTT
NA,NA,TRBV28,TRBJ2-3,CASSFLAGTDTQYF,TGTGCCAGCAGTTTCCTGGCAGGCACAGATACGCAGTATTTT
TRBD2,NA,TRBV5-1,TRBJ2-1,CASSPGLGGVNEQFF,TGCGCCAGCAGCCCCGGACTAGGAGGGGTCAATGAGCAGTTCTTC
NA,NA,TRBV7-8,TRBJ2-7,CASSSVGFSYEQYF,TGTGCCAGCAGCTCCGTGGGGTTTTCCTACGAGCAGTACTTC
NA,NA,TRBV7-2,TRBJ1-5,CASSLHPSNQPQHF,TGTGCCAGCAGCCTTCACCCTAGCAATCAGCCCCAGCATTTT
NA,NA,TRBV5-5,TRBJ1-1,CASSLEGMNTEAFF,TGTGCCAGCAGCTTAGAGGGGATGAACACTGAAGCTTTCTTT
NA,NA,TRBV28,TRBJ2-2,CASTPGGLANTGELFF,TGTGCCAGCACCCCGGGCGGACTTGCGAACACCGGGGAGCTGTTTTTT
NA,NA,TRBV18,TRBJ2-3,CASSPRRDTQYF,TGTGCCAGCTCACCCCGGAGGGATACGCAGTATTTT